Listed here are 12 T cell receptor beta chains from one sample, sequenced in a study of cytomegalovirus exposure and HLA in healthy donors. 60 Vbeta and 13 Jbeta primers were used in PCR. This table comes from immunoSEQ multiplex PCR, and its TCRdb copy is limited to in-frame clones, with some not included. The sample yields fewer than 250,000 clones, over 65% seen once. The source material was PBMCs. These TCRs come from a man aged 40-49 years in good health and CMV-seronegative.

The chain has TRBV7-2 and TRBJ1-2, with 9 bases fitting TRBD1. The CDR3 totals 15 residues. V gave up 2 bases and J gave up 2 bases; unmatched junction bases: 3. Germline V gives CDR1 SGHTA, CDR2 FQGNSA. Here the CDR3 DNA reads TGTGCCAGCAGCTTATTAGGACAGGGGAACTATGGCTACACCTTC. This codes for CASSLLGQGNYGYTF.

This sequence joins TRBV29-1 and TRBJ2-1, with TRBD2 matching over 12 bases. CDR1 is SQVTM, CDR2 ANQGSEA, per germline. CDR3 length equals 14 residues. V lost 6 bases, J lost 7 bases, and 7 bases stayed unmatched. Written as DNA, the CDR3 is TGCAGCGTGAGGGGACTAGCGGGTCGAAATGAGCAGTTCTTC. Residues: CSVRGLAGRNEQFF.

This clone has more than one count but fewer than ten. CDR3 nucleotide sequence: TGTGCAAGTCGCTTCGTTGACAGAGGCAATCAGCCCCAGCATTTT. Its protein product is CASRFVDRGNQPQHF. The rearrangement joins TRBV12-2 to TRBJ1-5; the table assigns TRBD1, which was not confirmed against the DNA. TRBV12-2 is a known pseudogene. The CDR3 loop spans 15 amino acids.

This clone showed up just a few times. The chain employs TRBV9 and TRBJ2-6; D is uncertain. Deletions cut 3 bases from V and 0 bases from J, with 7 bases between. The V gene's germline CDR1 is SGDLS and CDR2 YYNGEE. The CDR3 sequence is 15 residues long. The CDR3, as DNA: TGTGCCAGCAGCGGCGCAAGCTCTGGGGCCAACGTCCTGACTTTC. Translated: CASSGASSGANVLTF.

The chain uses TRBV7-8 and TRBJ2-1; 8 bases line up with TRBD2. Germline V gene lookup returns CDR1 SGHVS and CDR2 FQNEAQ. The junction had 5 bases not matched to a gene; V was cut back by 6 bases and J by 7 bases. CDR3 size: 13 residues. DNA for the CDR3: TGTGCCAGCAGATATCGGGGGGGGAATGAGCAGTTCTTC. It translates to CASRYRGGNEQFF.

This chain links TRBV2 with TRBJ1-5; no clear D. The ends were cut back, 3 bases at V and 1 base at J, with 13 bases in the middle. The CDR3 is made up of 16 amino acids. In germline, CDR1 is SNHLY, CDR2 FYNNEI. Written as DNA, the CDR3 is TGTGCCAGCAGTGACTACCTAGGCCCGAGCAATCAGCCCCAGCATTTT. It is translated as CASSDYLGPSNQPQHF.

The V call is TRBV19, the J call TRBJ1-5, with a possible D match to TRBD1 (6 bases). Per the germline V gene, CDR1 is LNHDA and CDR2 is SQIVND (reference sequence). This CDR3 has 13 residues. Between the trimmed V and J ends, which lost 6 bases and 5 bases, there was a span of 11 bases. CDR3 DNA: TGTGCCAGTAGAGAAGGGGGATATCAGCCCCAGCATTTT. Translation: CASREGGYQPQHF. Full variable domain (outside the CDR3, taken from reference TRBV19 and TRBJ1-5): DGGITQSPKYLFRKEGQNVTLSCEQNLNHDAMYWYRQDPGQGLRLIYYSQIVNDFQKGDIAEGYSVSREKKESFPLTVTSAQKNPTAFYLCASREGGYQPQHFGDGTRLSIL.

Concerning this clone itself: Other DNA sequences of this sample code for an identical CDR3. This sequence joins TRBV12-1 and TRBJ1-6. TRBV12-1 is noted as a pseudogene. CDR3 length equals 14 residues. CDR3 sequence: CASSPPRANSPLHF. The CDR3 nucleotides read TGTGCCAGCAGCCCGCCGAGGGCTAATTCGCCCCTCCACTTT.

V and J are TRBV19 and TRBJ1-3, with 7 bases matching TRBD1. This CDR3 is built from 19 residues. The germline V gene encodes CDR1 LNHDA and CDR2 SQIVND (reference sequence). The junction had 15 bases not matched to a gene; V was cut back by 1 base and J by 3 bases. Written as DNA, the CDR3 is TGTGCCAGTAGTATAGCAGGTCCCCGACAGGGACGATATGGAAACACCATATATTTT. Translation: CASSIAGPRQGRYGNTIYF.

Turning to this clone: Other DNA sequences from this sample encode an identical CDR3 as well. This chain joins TRBV5-1 and TRBJ2-5; 8 positions agree with TRBD2. After removal of 1 base from V and 5 bases from J, the junction contained 7 bases not matched to a gene. This CDR3 is built from 15 residues. In germline, CDR1 is SGHRS, CDR2 YFSETQ. This CDR3 reads CASSLTSGSRETQYF. Written as DNA, the CDR3 is TGCGCCAGCAGCTTGACTAGCGGCTCGAGGGAGACCCAGTACTTC.

The chain couples TRBV6-6 to TRBJ1-5; 8 bases fit TRBD1. The CDR3 spans 13 residues. Looked up from germline, CDR1 is MNHNY and CDR2 is SVGAGI (reference sequence). The ends lost 6 bases at V and 7 bases at J; junction bases unmatched: 5. The DNA for the CDR3 is TGTGCCAGCAGAGCGGACAGGGTCCAGCCCCAGCATTTT. Translating it yields CASRADRVQPQHF.

V gene TRBV6-6 combines with J gene TRBJ1-2; a possible D gene is TRBD1 (5 bases). The CDR3 sequence is 16 residues long. Trimming stripped 4 bases from V and 3 bases from J, with 18 bases between. Germline CDR1 and CDR2: MNHNY and SVGAGI (reference sequence). CDR3 in DNA: TGTGCCAGCAGTTCCGGTCGGGACTGGGGGTACTATGGCTACACCTTC. Translated, it gives CASSSGRDWGYYGYTF.